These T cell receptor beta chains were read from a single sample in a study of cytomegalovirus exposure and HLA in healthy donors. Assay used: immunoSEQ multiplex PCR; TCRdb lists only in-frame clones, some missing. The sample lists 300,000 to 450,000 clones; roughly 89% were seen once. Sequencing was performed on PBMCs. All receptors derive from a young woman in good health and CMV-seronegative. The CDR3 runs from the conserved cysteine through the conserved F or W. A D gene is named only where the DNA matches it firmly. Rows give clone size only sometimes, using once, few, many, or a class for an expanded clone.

CASSLGGEEQYF,TGTGCCAGCAGCTTAGGCGGGGAAGAGCAGTACTTC,TRBV7-9,.,TRBJ2-7,once
CASSSGSLGTDTQYF,TGTGCCAGCAGCAGCGGGAGTTTGGGCACAGATACGCAGTATTTT,TRBV28,TRBD2,TRBJ2-3,.
CASSFQGGPNYGYTF,TGTGCCAGCAGTTTTCAGGGGGGCCCTAACTATGGCTACACCTTC,TRBV27,TRBD1,TRBJ1-2,once
CASRLDPRSGANVLTF,TGTGCCAGCAGACTAGACCCGAGGAGTGGGGCCAACGTCCTGACTTTC,TRBV7-6,.,TRBJ2-6,.
CASSIPAGGPSYTGELFF,TGTGCCAGCAGCATACCAGCGGGAGGGCCTTCATACACCGGGGAGCTGTTTTTT,TRBV9,TRBD2,TRBJ2-2,.
CVRSFSRYYGYTF,TGTGTCAGAAGCTTTTCCCGGTACTATGGCTACACCTTC,TRBV7-5,.,TRBJ1-2,.
CASSTPAGNYGYTF,TGTGCCAGCAGTACTCCGGCGGGAAACTATGGCTACACCTTC,TRBV6-5,.,TRBJ1-2,.
CASSPRGGTYNEQFF,TGTGCCAGCTCACCCCGGGGGGGAACCTACAATGAGCAGTTCTTC,TRBV18,TRBD2,TRBJ2-1,.
CAWSVLNPLAHYGYTF,TGTGCCTGGAGTGTTTTGAATCCTCTGGCTCACTATGGCTACACCTTC,TRBV30,.,TRBJ1-2,.
CASSQQSVMNTEAFF,TGTGCCAGCAGCCAACAATCAGTGATGAACACTGAAGCTTTCTTT,TRBV4-2,.,TRBJ1-1,.
CASSLEVGGWNTGELFF,TGTGCCAGCAGTTTAGAAGTAGGGGGTTGGAACACCGGGGAGCTGTTTTTT,TRBV28,.,TRBJ2-2,.
CASKRGNTIYF,TGCGCCAGCAAGAGAGGAAACACCATATATTTT,TRBV4-1,.,TRBJ1-3,.
CASSRGGANTGELFF,TGTGCCAGTAGCCGCGGGGGGGCAAACACCGGGGAGCTGTTTTTT,TRBV19,TRBD2,TRBJ2-2,.
CASSELDDQPQHF,TGTGCCAGCAGTGAATTAGATGATCAGCCCCAGCATTTT,TRBV6-1,.,TRBJ1-5,.
CASSVTGNEQFF,TGTGCCAGCAGCGTTACCGGTAATGAGCAGTTCTTC,TRBV25-1,.,TRBJ2-1,.
CASSLLGALGNTIYF,TGTGCCAGCAGTTTACTGGGGGCGCTTGGAAACACCATATATTTT,TRBV28,.,TRBJ1-3,.
CASIRLYGQGGETQYF,TGTGCCAGCATCCGGCTTTATGGGCAGGGGGGAGAGACCCAGTACTTC,TRBV2,.,TRBJ2-5,.
CASSTSFSQYF,TGTGCCAGCAGTACTAGCTTTTCGCAGTATTTT,TRBV6-1,.,TRBJ2-3,once
CASSEIRDRNTEAFF,TGTGCCAGCAGTGAAATCCGGGACAGGAACACTGAAGCTTTCTTT,TRBV25-1,TRBD1,TRBJ1-1,.
CASSTPDRESQPQHF,TGTGCCAGCAGCACTCCGGACAGGGAATCTCAGCCCCAGCATTTT,TRBV21-1,.,TRBJ1-5,.
CAFASGRINEQFF,TGTGCCTTTGCTAGCGGGAGGATCAATGAGCAGTTCTTC,TRBV30,TRBD2,TRBJ2-1,.
CASRGRGANQPQHF,TGTGCCAGCAGGGGGCGGGGGGCAAATCAGCCCCAGCATTTT,TRBV28,.,TRBJ1-5,.
CASSLVGRGSTDTQYF,TGTGCCAGCAGCTTAGTTGGGCGGGGGAGCACAGATACGCAGTATTTT,TRBV7-6,TRBD2,TRBJ2-3,.
CASSLGLSSNTGELFF,TGTGCCAGCAGTCTCGGACTAAGTTCGAACACCGGGGAGCTGTTTTTT,TRBV7-6,.,TRBJ2-2,.
CASMGGWNEQFF,TGTGCCAGCATGGGGGGTTGGAATGAGCAGTTCTTC,TRBV2,.,TRBJ2-1,.
CASRRMDRTSGANVLTF,TGTGCCAGCAGACGGATGGACAGGACCTCTGGGGCCAACGTCCTGACTTTC,TRBV28,TRBD1,TRBJ2-6,once
CASSPLAGGSSYEQYF,TGTGCCAGCAGCCCATTAGCGGGGGGGAGCTCCTACGAGCAGTACTTC,TRBV5-4,TRBD2,TRBJ2-7,.
CASSEGAAGADEQYF,TGTGCCAGCAGTGAGGGGGCGGCGGGAGCGGATGAGCAGTACTTC,TRBV2,.,TRBJ2-7,.
CASSLALGTANTEAFF,TGTGCCAGCAGCTTAGCTCTGGGGACAGCGAACACTGAAGCTTTCTTT,TRBV7-6,TRBD1,TRBJ1-1,.
CASSSLDFPYEQYF,TGCGCCAGCAGCTCATTGGACTTTCCCTACGAGCAGTACTTC,TRBV5-1,.,TRBJ2-7,.
CASSPGQGAIYEQYF,TGCGCCAGCAGCCCAGGACAGGGCGCGATCTACGAGCAGTACTTC,TRBV4-1,TRBD1,TRBJ2-7,.
CASSLEVRGSPLHF,TGTGCCAGCAGCTTAGAGGTCCGAGGATCACCCCTCCACTTT,TRBV7-8,.,TRBJ1-6,.
CASSSGGVDTDTQYF,TGTGCCAGCAGCAGCGGGGGGGTCGACACAGATACGCAGTATTTT,TRBV9,TRBD2,TRBJ2-3,.
CSALSLSGANVLTF,TGCAGCGCGTTGAGTCTCTCTGGGGCCAACGTCCTGACTTTC,TRBV29-1,.,TRBJ2-6,.
CASSSDRVGGYTF,TGTGCCAGCAGCTCCGACAGGGTCGGTGGCTACACCTTC,TRBV7-9,TRBD1,TRBJ1-2,.
CATSRGDRVSNEQFF,TGTGCCACCAGCAGAGGTGACAGGGTCAGCAATGAGCAGTTCTTC,TRBV15,TRBD1,TRBJ2-1,.
CASSYSGGVPYEQYF,TGTGCCAGCAGTTATTCTGGAGGAGTTCCCTACGAGCAGTACTTC,TRBV6-5,.,TRBJ2-7,.
CASSQIRTGDAYEQYF,TGCGCCAGCAGCCAAATTCGGACAGGGGATGCCTACGAGCAGTACTTC,TRBV4-1,TRBD1,TRBJ2-7,.
CSARVEETQYF,TGCAGTGCTAGAGTTGAGGAGACCCAGTACTTC,TRBV20-1,.,TRBJ2-5,.
CASRNRVRELFF,TGTGCCAGCAGAAACAGGGTCAGGGAGCTGTTTTTT,TRBV6-5,.,TRBJ2-2,.
CASTTGAAGANVLTF,TGTGCCAGTACCACAGGGGCGGCTGGGGCCAACGTCCTGACTTTC,TRBV19,TRBD1,TRBJ2-6,.
CASSLVGRGRTEAFF,TGTGCCAGCAGCTTAGTGGGCAGGGGAAGGACTGAAGCTTTCTTT,TRBV13,.,TRBJ1-1,.
CASSPLATETQYF,TGTGCCAGCTCACCATTGGCAACGGAGACCCAGTACTTC,TRBV18,.,TRBJ2-5,.
CASSLVPGGYGYTF,TGCGCCAGCAGCTTGGTACCAGGGGGTTATGGCTACACCTTC,TRBV5-1,TRBD1,TRBJ1-2,.
CASSPGGNQPQHF,TGTGCCAGCAGCCCGGGGGGCAATCAGCCCCAGCATTTT,TRBV14,.,TRBJ1-5,.
CASSSGQGYEQYF,TGTGCCAGCAGCTCCGGACAGGGCTACGAGCAGTACTTC,TRBV11-2,TRBD1,TRBJ2-7,.
CASRFAGGGYEQYF,TGTGCCAGCAGGTTTGCGGGAGGGGGCTACGAGCAGTACTTC,TRBV11-2,TRBD2,TRBJ2-7,.
CASRQTVNTEAFF,TGTGCCAGCAGACAGACAGTGAACACTGAAGCTTTCTTT,TRBV7-9,.,TRBJ1-1,.
CASSESGTPGGNEQFF,TGTGCCAGCAGTGAATCCGGGACCCCCGGGGGCAATGAGCAGTTCTTC,TRBV25-1,.,TRBJ2-1,.
CASSFTLTPYEAFF,TGTGCCAGCAGTTTTACCCTAACCCCCTATGAAGCTTTCTTT,TRBV27,.,TRBJ1-1,.
CASSYSGQTPGGYTF,TGTGCCAGCAGTTACTCGGGACAGACCCCTGGGGGCTACACCTTC,TRBV6-5,TRBD1,TRBJ1-2,once
CASSSSTGTTYSNQPQHF,TGTGCCAGCAGCTCCTCGACAGGGACCACATATAGCAATCAGCCCCAGCATTTT,TRBV5-8,TRBD1,TRBJ1-5,.
CASSVERTSSYNEQFF,TGTGCCAGCAGCGTAGAGCGGACCAGCTCCTACAATGAGCAGTTCTTC,TRBV9,.,TRBJ2-1,.